This T cell receptor beta chain was found in a study of CD8 T cells in Susac syndrome. Study in general: Sequencing included Susac syndrome patients, roughly six of them with active disease and roughly eight in remission.

Germline V gene sequence: CDR1 SGHRS, CDR2 YFSETQ. V was clipped by 3 bases and J by 5 bases, with 9 bases between them. This CDR3 has 13 residues. Sequencing of TCR beta was performed on blood CD8+ T cells and on blood CD4+ T cells. Both CD4+ and CD8+ T cells were negatively isolated, and TEMRA cells underwent FACS enrichment. This clonotype has a handful of counts. Roughly 0.5 to 1 ug RNA was reverse transcribed with random hexamers. Across 54 Vbeta and 13 Jbeta, immunoSEQ multiplex PCR amplified TCR beta CDR3. TCRdb re-called the immunoSEQ multiplex PCR reads with MiXCR, one entry per CDR3 protein. The top ten clones hold 0.12% of a sample with under 200,000 distinct CDR3 sequences, roughly 92% of them seen once.

Sequenced sample: CD4+ T cells from PBMCs. This sequence joins TRBV5-1 and TRBJ1-5; D remains ambiguous. The sequence was collected from a human donor with Susac syndrome. The CDR3 loop is CASSSTPDQPQHF. DNA of the CDR3: TGCGCCAGCAGCTCAACTCCTGATCAGCCCCAGCATTTT.